This is a list of T cell receptor beta chains from one sample in a study of identical twins. TCRdb redid the calling of the 5' RACE reads with MiXCR, one entry per CDR3 protein. There are 250,000 to 300,000 distinct CDR3 sequences in the sample; about 8.5% occur only once, and roughly 3.1% lies in the top ten. These data are also associated with another study on yellow fever vaccine responses in identical twins.

Sequenced sample: CD8+ T cells sorted from blood. The receptors come from a woman aged 18-35 years in good health. CDR3s include the opening cysteine and the closing phenylalanine or tryptophan. D genes are given only for firm matches. The size of a clone is reported for some rows only, either as once, few or many, or as a class for expanded clones.

V gene,J gene,clone size,D gene,CDR3 protein,CDR3 DNA
TRBV7-9,TRBJ2-4,few,-,CASSLVTAGLAKNIQYF,TGTGCCAGCAGCTTAGTGACAGCCGGACTAGCCAAAAACATTCAGTACTTC
TRBV11-2,TRBJ1-3,few,-,CASSLTSRGGPGNTIYF,TGTGCCAGCAGCTTAACCTCACGGGGAGGTCCTGGAAACACCATATATTTT
TRBV27,TRBJ2-1,many,TRBD1,CASSPGQGYNEQFF,TGTGCCAGCAGTCCGGGACAGGGCTACAATGAGCAGTTCTTC
TRBV20-1,TRBJ1-1,-,TRBD1,CSARDVTGSGEAFF,TGCAGTGCTAGAGACGTGACAGGGAGCGGTGAAGCTTTCTTT
TRBV28,TRBJ2-3,many,-,CASRDNRKRTDTQYF,TGTGCCAGCAGAGACAACAGGAAGAGGACAGATACGCAGTATTTT
TRBV20-1,TRBJ1-1,-,-,CSARGAGEAFF,TGCAGTGCTAGAGGGGCGGGTGAAGCTTTCTTT
TRBV20-1,TRBJ1-1,many,-,CSARDFSPTEAFF,TGCAGTGCTAGAGATTTTAGTCCCACTGAAGCTTTCTTT
TRBV7-9,TRBJ1-2,few,-,CASSFPRSPNYGYTF,TGTGCCAGCAGCTTCCCTCGGAGTCCTAACTATGGCTACACCTTC
TRBV5-1,TRBJ2-3,few,-,CASSLDSGDTQYF,TGCGCCAGCAGCTTGGATAGCGGAGATACGCAGTATTTT
TRBV6-5,TRBJ2-3,many,TRBD2,CASSYRLAGGTDTQYF,TGTGCCAGCAGTTACCGACTAGCGGGGGGCACAGATACGCAGTATTTT
TRBV5-1,TRBJ2-7,-,TRBD1,CASGLTGEPSYEQYF,TGCGCCAGCGGATTAACAGGGGAACCCTCCTACGAGCAGTACTTC
TRBV28,TRBJ2-1,few,TRBD2,CASSPRESGGPYNEQFF,TGTGCCAGCAGTCCCAGAGAATCGGGAGGGCCTTACAATGAGCAGTTCTTC
TRBV2,TRBJ1-5,many,-,CASSGVWGTQQPQHF,TGTGCCAGCAGTGGAGTTTGGGGAACGCAACAGCCCCAGCATTTT
TRBV4-2,TRBJ2-1,few,TRBD1,CASSQALRDRDNEQFF,TGTGCCAGCAGCCAAGCCCTCCGGGACAGGGATAATGAGCAGTTCTTC
TRBV9,TRBJ2-7,-,-,CASSPDSPAYEQYF,TGTGCCAGCAGCCCCGACAGTCCAGCCTACGAGCAGTACTTC
TRBV9,TRBJ2-3,few,-,CASSPWGRGRVADTQYF,TGTGCCAGCAGCCCTTGGGGTCGGGGGCGCGTCGCAGATACGCAGTATTTT
TRBV20-1,TRBJ1-5,few,-,CSAFPPSEDHQPQHF,TGCAGTGCTTTTCCGCCGTCCGAGGACCATCAGCCCCAGCATTTT
TRBV15,TRBJ2-2,many,-,CATSREAGPNTGELFF,TGTGCCACCAGCAGAGAGGCAGGGCCGAACACCGGGGAGCTGTTTTTT
TRBV27,TRBJ2-2,-,-,CASSFQLGSLFF,TGTGCCAGCAGTTTCCAGCTGGGGAGTCTGTTTTTT
TRBV12-3/TRBV12-4,TRBJ2-1,many,-,CASSSWPKDEQFF,TGTGCCAGCAGTTCGTGGCCCAAGGATGAGCAGTTCTTC
TRBV27,TRBJ2-3,-,-,CASSLMDQTDTQYF,TGTGCCAGCAGTCTAATGGACCAGACAGATACGCAGTATTTT
TRBV7-7,TRBJ2-1,few,-,CASSGEGGNEQFF,TGTGCTAGCAGCGGAGAGGGGGGAAATGAGCAGTTCTTC
TRBV7-9,TRBJ2-7,few,TRBD1,CASSGGQPYEQYF,TGTGCCAGCAGCGGGGGACAGCCCTACGAGCAGTACTTC
TRBV20-1,TRBJ1-5,-,-,CSARDNRVGTRQPQHF,TGCAGTGCTAGAGATAACAGGGTAGGGACCAGACAGCCCCAGCATTTT
TRBV5-1,TRBJ2-3,-,TRBD2,CASSLPPTSGSTDTQYF,TGCGCCAGCAGCTTGCCACCGACTAGCGGAAGCACAGATACGCAGTATTTT
TRBV4-3,TRBJ2-2,few,TRBD2,CASSQDPGLAGTGELFF,TGCGCCAGCAGCCAAGATCCGGGACTAGCGGGCACCGGGGAGCTGTTTTTT
TRBV7-6,TRBJ2-3,-,-,CASSLRPAASTDTQYF,TGTGCCAGCAGCCTAAGGCCAGCGGCTAGCACAGATACGCAGTATTTT
TRBV4-1,TRBJ2-7,-,-,CASSQGARGDEQYF,TGCGCCAGCAGCCAAGGGGCCAGGGGGGACGAGCAGTACTTC
TRBV7-6,TRBJ1-1,-,TRBD1,CASSLAGQGMNTEAFF,TGTGCCAGCAGCTTAGCGGGACAGGGAATGAACACTGAAGCTTTCTTT
TRBV5-1,TRBJ1-5,-,-,CASSLGSGQPQHF,TGCGCCAGCAGCTTGGGGTCGGGTCAGCCCCAGCATTTT
TRBV7-9,TRBJ2-7,many,-,CASSSSFYEQYF,TGTGCCAGCAGCTCCAGTTTCTACGAGCAGTACTTC
TRBV20-1,TRBJ2-7,-,-,CSSIEASDWHEQYF,TGCAGTTCTATAGAGGCTAGTGATTGGCACGAGCAGTACTTC
TRBV5-6,TRBJ2-1,many,-,CASSSSGSYEQFF,TGTGCCAGCAGCTCCTCAGGGTCATATGAGCAGTTCTTC